The clone carrying this T cell receptor beta chain has a single count. What it recognizes is unknown. Each CDR3 protein gets one entry after TCRdb re-called the RT-PCR reads with MiXCR. The sample carries 700,000 to 800,000 distinct CDR3 sequences, around 18% recorded once. This sample is drawn from a study of response to subunit inactivated influenza vaccine. CDR1 MDHEN and CDR2 SYDVKM come from the germline V gene. The CDR3 runs to 16 residues. J lost 3 bases, V lost 2 bases, and 4 bases had no gene match. Points from the study as a whole: The authors suggested that few new T cells are recruited per seasonal influenza vaccination.

This chain uses TRBV28 with TRBJ2-6, with TRBD1 matching 7 bases. Source: PBMCs from blood, taken 4 to 6 days after vaccination. The TCR was taken from a man aged 50 to 60 who received an inactivated influenza vaccine. Here the CDR3 reads CASSLPTGVGANVLTF. DNA for the CDR3: TGTGCCAGCAGTTTACCCACAGGGGTTGGGGCCAACGTCCTGACTTTC.